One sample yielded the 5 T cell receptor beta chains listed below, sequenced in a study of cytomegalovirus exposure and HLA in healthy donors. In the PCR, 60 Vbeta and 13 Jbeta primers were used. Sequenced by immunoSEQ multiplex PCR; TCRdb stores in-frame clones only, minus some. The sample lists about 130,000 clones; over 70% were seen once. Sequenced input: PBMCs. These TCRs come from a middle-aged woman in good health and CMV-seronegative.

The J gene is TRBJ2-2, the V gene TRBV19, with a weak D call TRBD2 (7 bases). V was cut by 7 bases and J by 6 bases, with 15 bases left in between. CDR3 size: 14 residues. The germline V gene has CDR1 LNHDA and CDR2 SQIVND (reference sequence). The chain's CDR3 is CASTGGEDSGELFF. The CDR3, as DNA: TGTGCCAGTACGGGGGGCGAGGACTCCGGGGAGCTGTTTTTT.

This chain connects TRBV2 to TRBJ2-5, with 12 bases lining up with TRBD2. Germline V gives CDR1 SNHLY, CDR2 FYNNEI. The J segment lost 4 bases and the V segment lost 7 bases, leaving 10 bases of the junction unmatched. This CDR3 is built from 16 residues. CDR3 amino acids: CASTRGLAGIGETQYF. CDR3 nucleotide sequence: TGTGCCAGCACCAGAGGACTAGCGGGAATAGGAGAGACCCAGTACTTC.

The CDR3 DNA sequence: TGCGCCAGCAGCCGGACTAGCGGTCAAGAGACCCAGTACTTC. Translation: CASSRTSGQETQYF. The rearrangement links TRBV5-1 to TRBJ2-5; 10 bases are a match to TRBD2. CDR3 length: 14 residues. The V segment lost 4 bases and the J segment 2 bases; nucleotides outside the gene matches: 2. Germline V lookup: CDR1 SGHRS, CDR2 YFSETQ.

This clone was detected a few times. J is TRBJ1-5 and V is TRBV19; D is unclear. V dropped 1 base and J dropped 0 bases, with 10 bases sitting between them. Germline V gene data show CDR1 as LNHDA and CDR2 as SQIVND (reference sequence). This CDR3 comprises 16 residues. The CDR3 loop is CASSIGWRASNQPQHF. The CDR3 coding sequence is TGTGCCAGTAGTATAGGGTGGAGGGCTAGCAATCAGCCCCAGCATTTT.

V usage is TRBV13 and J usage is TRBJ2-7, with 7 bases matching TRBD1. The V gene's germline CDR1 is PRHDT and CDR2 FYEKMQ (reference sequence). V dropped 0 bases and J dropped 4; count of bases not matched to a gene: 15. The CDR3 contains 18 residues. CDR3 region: CASSLGSQGGRFSYEQYF. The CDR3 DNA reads TGTGCCAGCAGCTTAGGCTCACAAGGGGGCCGGTTCTCTTACGAGCAGTACTTC.